This TCR beta chain emerged from a study of blood T cell repertoires in COVID-19 (dated by TCRdb to the early 2020s). Regarding the complete study: The collaborator samples originated in the United States, Italy and Spain and spanned the acute and convalescent phases of COVID-19. The sample metadata nearly always contained a de-identified subject ID, COVID-19 status, age in years and sex. Where HLA class I and class II types were available, the types were taken from metadata supplied by the sample provider, not from assay-based typing. The prospective study material was composed of cDNA or gDNA derived from T cells, B-cell-depleted T cells, or PBMCs. Samples were obtained from the ongoing ImmuneRACE study (first 160 participants) and from some 1,300 subjects provided by 6 global collaborators. Subjects who had been exposed to COVID-19, were actively infected with it, or had recovered from it provided the deeply sampled blood TCRbeta repertoires that made up the dataset. The repertoires were released in a freely available public database meant as a resource for research on the immune response to SARS-CoV-2. Results and caveats for the whole study, not just this receptor: How much clinical and demographic metadata was included differed by source and by participant, and the metadata was provided uncurated.

TCRbeta CDR3 regions were amplified from genomic DNA by means of the immunoSEQ Assay, a bias-controlled multiplex PCR. The study's processing was this. Nucleated cell counts per sample were estimated from amplification of reference gene primers within the assay. To quantify the absolute abundance of each unique TCRbeta CDR3 rearrangement, sequence reads were collapsed and filtered. For each sample, productive Simpson clonality was calculated as the square root of Simpson's diversity index across productive rearrangements. This immuneACCESS table, as held by TCRdb, lists in-frame sequences with V and J called but not all clones. Of the missing ones, under half trace to an unresolved V gene in checked studies; the others have no known cause. That table gives V, J and clone size, and the DNA gave D and trimming. This sample gives 160,000 or so clones in total; about 79% of them show up just once. About 16% of the sample comes from the top ten.

Remarks on this clone: It has no known antigen specificity. No much larger clone is present one base from it, and per-base qualities are unavailable.

The CDR3 runs 12 amino acids, cysteine and phenylalanine included. Left in the record is the CDR3 DNA by itself, 36 bases read in frame from the first base. V is clipped by 7 bases and J by 7 bases, and the sequence between their germline boundaries is 8 bases long. Per the germline V gene (reference sequence), MNHEY is the CDR1 and SMNVEV is the CDR2. Participants in the prospective study were aged roughly 18 to 90 years, lived in 20 to 25 United States geographic areas, and enrolled through a virtual design. Cohort assignment in the prospective study relied on participant-reported clinical history from a screening survey and a study questionnaire. For ImmuneRACE Cohort 3, a participant was defined as recovered based on two consecutive negative NP/OP PCR tests, clearance by a healthcare professional, or resolution of symptoms. Each participant in the prospective study had whole blood, serum and a nasopharyngeal or oropharyngeal swab collected by mobile phlebotomists. Additional blood draws and questionnaires over an approximately two-month period could optionally be provided by prospective study participants. Blood samples from the prospective study were shipped frozen or at room temperature prior to DNA extraction.

This clonotype originated in a man aged 50-60 years who had recovered from COVID-19. Here the chain combines TRBV27 and TRBJ1-6; the D segment cannot be called with confidence. Source material: PBMCs or T cells enriched from blood (not recorded which). The DNA sequence is given as TGTGCCAGCACGGGATGGAATTCACCCCTCCACTTT. Protein translation: CASTGWNSPLHF.